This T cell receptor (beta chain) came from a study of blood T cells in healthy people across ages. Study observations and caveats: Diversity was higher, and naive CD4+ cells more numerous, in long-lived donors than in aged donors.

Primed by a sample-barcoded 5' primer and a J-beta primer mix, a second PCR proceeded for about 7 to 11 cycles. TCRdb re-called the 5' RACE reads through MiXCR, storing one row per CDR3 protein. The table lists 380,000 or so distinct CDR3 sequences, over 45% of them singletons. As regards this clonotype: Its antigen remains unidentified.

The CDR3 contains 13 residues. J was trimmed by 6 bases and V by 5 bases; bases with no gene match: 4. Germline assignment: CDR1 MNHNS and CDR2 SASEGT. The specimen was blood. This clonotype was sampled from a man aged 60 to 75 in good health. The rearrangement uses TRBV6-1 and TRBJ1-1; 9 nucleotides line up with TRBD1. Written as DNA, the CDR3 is TGTGCCAGCAGTCGGACAGGGGACGCTGAAGCTTTCTTT. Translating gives CASSRTGDAEAFF.